This TCR beta chain stems from a study of blood T cell repertoires in COVID-19. Study-wide background: From the United States, Italy and Spain came samples of acute and convalescent COVID-19. In each case, the material was cDNA or gDNA derived from T cells, B-cell-depleted T cells, or PBMCs.

A single count supports this clone. V dropped 5 bases and J dropped 1 base, with 23 bases sitting between them. Germline assignment: CDR1 SEHNR and CDR2 FQNEAQ (reference sequence). This CDR3 comprises 18 residues. The authors' processing: Estimation of nucleated cell counts relied on the amplification of reference gene primers. Repertoires were generated with immunoSEQ multiplex PCR, while TCRdb's copy carries only in-frame clones and drops some. From that table come the V and J calls and clone size; the DNA was used to work out D and trimming. This sample yields 180,000 or so clones, of which about 70% are seen a single time; roughly 8.8% belongs to the top ten.

The receptor's source is a woman aged 45 to 65 with active or convalescent COVID-19. Sequencing used peripheral blood. The rearrangement uses TRBV7-9 and TRBJ2-5; possibly TRBD1 for D (5 bases). The CDR3 bases are TGTGCCAGCAGCCTTACAGGTATACCTTCCCCCGGCCAAGAGACCCAGTACTTC. This gives the protein CASSLTGIPSPGQETQYF.